The 3 T cell receptor beta chains below all came from one sample that was sequenced in a study of T cells in Graves' hyperthyroidism and ophthalmopathy. Amplification of TCR beta CDR3 regions used RNA as the template. Carried out on the TCR CDR3, a first-round RT-PCR used the HTBI primer set. TCRdb re-called the multiplex PCR reads with MiXCR, one entry per CDR3 protein. The repertoire consists of roughly 290,000 distinct CDR3 sequences, with approximately 12% occurring once and the leading ten covering almost 8%. Sample: blood. The receptors come from a woman in her thirties with Graves' hyperthyroidism that later progressed to Graves' ophthalmopathy.

The J gene is TRBJ2-7, the V gene TRBV7-9; D call uncertain. Germline V CDR1 and CDR2: SEHNR, FQNEAQ (reference sequence). CDR3 length equals 14 residues. V was clipped by 5 bases and J by 5 bases, with 16 bases between them. DNA for the CDR3: TGTGCCAGCAGCGGATTGTGGGGTATCCACGAGCAGTACTTC. It encodes CASSGLWGIHEQYF. Based on the CDR3 plus reference TRBV7-9 and TRBJ2-7, the full variable domain is DTGVSQNPRHKITKRGQNVTFRCDPISEHNRLYWYRQTLGQGPEFLTYFQNEAQLEKSRLLSDRFSAERPKGSFSTLEIQRTEQGDSAMYLCASSGLWGIHEQYFGPGTRLTVT.

Ten or more counts support this clonotype. The chain has TRBV20-1 and TRBJ1-2; D gene unclear. This CDR3 spans 13 amino acids. Germline V gives CDR1 DFQATT, CDR2 SNEGSKA (reference sequence). Trimming cost V 4 bases and J 0 bases, with 9 bases left between them. CDR3 DNA sequence: TGCAGTGCTACAGGACGGCCTAACTATGGCTACACCTTC. Its translation: CSATGRPNYGYTF.

The V call is TRBV28, the J call TRBJ1-4; D unresolved. The germline CDR1 and CDR2 sequences are MDHEN and SYDVKM. The V end was cut by 7 bases, the J end by 8 bases, with 17 bases between. The CDR3 is 14 residues long. DNA of the CDR3: TGTGCCAGCACCGCCGAAGGTTTAAACGAAAAACTGTTTTTT. This encodes CASTAEGLNEKLFF. Full variable domain (outside the CDR3, taken from reference TRBV28 and TRBJ1-4): DVKVTQSSRYLVKRTGEKVFLECVQDMDHENMFWYRQDPGLGLRLIYFSYDVKMKEKGDIPEGYSVSREKKERFSLILESASTNQTSMYLCASTAEGLNEKLFFGSGTQLSVL.